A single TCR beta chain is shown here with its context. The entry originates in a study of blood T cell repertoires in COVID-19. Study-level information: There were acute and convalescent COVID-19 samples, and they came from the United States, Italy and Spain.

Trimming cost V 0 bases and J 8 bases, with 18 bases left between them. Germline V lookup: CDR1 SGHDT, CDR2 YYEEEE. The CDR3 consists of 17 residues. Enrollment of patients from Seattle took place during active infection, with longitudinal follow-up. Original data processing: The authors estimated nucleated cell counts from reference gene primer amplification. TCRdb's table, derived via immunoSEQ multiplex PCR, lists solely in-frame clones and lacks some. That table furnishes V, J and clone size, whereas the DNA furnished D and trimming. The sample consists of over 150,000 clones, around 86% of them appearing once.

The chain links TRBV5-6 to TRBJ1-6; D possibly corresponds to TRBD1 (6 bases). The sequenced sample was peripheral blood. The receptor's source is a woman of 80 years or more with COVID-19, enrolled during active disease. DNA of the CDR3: TGTGCCAGCAGCTTGGAATGGGGGCGCCGACTTGATTCACCCCTCCACTTT. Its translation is CASSLEWGRRLDSPLHF. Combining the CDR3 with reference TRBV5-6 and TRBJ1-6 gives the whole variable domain DAGVTQSPTHLIKTRGQQVTLRCSPKSGHDTVSWYQQALGQGPQFIFQYYEEEERQRGNFPDRFSGHQFPNYSSELNVNALLLGDSALYLCASSLEWGRRLDSPLHFGNGTRLTVT.